This T cell receptor beta chain was obtained from a study of cytomegalovirus exposure and HLA in healthy donors. Across the whole study: The same platform used for the approximately 670 first-cohort repertoires was also used for the roughly 130 validation repertoires, as a later analysis reported. Notes on the study in general: TCR beta chains numbering 164 were designated cytomegalovirus-associated. Many donors carried some public TCRs, although rarity characterized most TCR sequences.

V lost 6 bases, J lost 4 bases, and 12 bases lay in between. The CDR3 extends over 13 amino acids. Germline CDR1 and CDR2: SNHLY and FYNNEI. Turning to this clone: The antigen is unknown.

Clones were read by immunoSEQ multiplex PCR, and TCRdb kept only the in-frame ones, dropping some. The data contain 180,000 or so clones, about 89% of them singletons. Source material: PBMCs. The clonotype was recovered from a man between 18 and 29 years old in good health and CMV-seropositive. This chain links TRBV2 with TRBJ1-1; D call uncertain. This CDR3 reads CASSPRRITEAFF. DNA for the CDR3: TGTGCCAGCAGCCCTAGGAGAATCACTGAAGCTTTCTTT. Full variable domain (outside the CDR3, taken from reference TRBV2 and TRBJ1-1): EPEVTQTPSHQVTQMGQEVILRCVPISNHLYFYWYRQILGQKVEFLVSFYNNEISEKSEIFDDQFSVERPDGSNFTLKIRSTKLEDSAMYFCASSPRRITEAFFGQGTRLTVV.